A single sample is the source of the 5 T cell receptor beta chains below, sequenced in a study of CD8 T cells in ankylosing spondylitis. Their antigens remain unidentified. Via MiXCR, TCRdb re-called the 5' RACE reads, giving one row per CDR3 protein. The top ten hold roughly 3.5% of the sample, which has more than 400,000 distinct CDR3 sequences, under 5.5% seen once. Notes on the study in general: Characteristic, it appeared, of ankylosing spondylitis blood was a TCR beta motif of fewer than 10 highly homologous variants.

The specimen was blood, either unsorted or a sorted T cell fraction (not recorded which). The origin of the receptors is a male donor with ankylosing spondylitis.

This clonotype appeared many times. As DNA, the CDR3 is TGTGCCAGCAGCCAAGTTCGGAGGGGGGGAGGGCCGGAGACCCAGTACTTC. It encodes CASSQVRRGGGPETQYF. The chain joins TRBV4-2 to TRBJ2-5; D perhaps matches TRBD2 (7 bases). Trimming took off 1 base at V and 5 bases at J, with 20 bases between the two ends. Germline CDR1 is LGHNA and CDR2 is YNFKEQ. The CDR3 runs 17 residues.

The chain joins TRBV2 to TRBJ2-7, with TRBD1 matching over 7 bases. J gave up 3 bases and V 5 bases, and 10 bases lay outside the gene matches. The CDR3 sequence is 15 residues long. The germline gives CDR1 SNHLY, CDR2 FYNNEI. The CDR3 sequence is CASSRDRAQLYEQYF. CDR3 in DNA: TGTGCCAGCAGTAGGGACAGAGCGCAACTCTACGAGCAGTACTTC. Together with reference TRBV2 and TRBJ2-7, the CDR3 gives the full variable domain: EPEVTQTPSHQVTQMGQEVILRCVPISNHLYFYWYRQILGQKVEFLVSFYNNEISEKSEIFDDQFSVERPDGSNFTLKIRSTKLEDSAMYFCASSRDRAQLYEQYFGPGTRLTVT.

At least ten counts were recorded for this clonotype. The chain combines TRBV7-2 with TRBJ2-2; D is ambiguous. The V end was cut by 1 base, the J end by 2 bases, with 8 bases between. In germline, CDR1 is SGHTA, CDR2 FQGNSA. The CDR3 runs 15 residues. Here the CDR3 DNA reads TGTGCCAGCAGCTTAGGTCTGGGTAACACCGGGGAGCTGTTTTTT. Translated: CASSLGLGNTGELFF.

The chain's CDR3 is CASSFSGVYYEQYF. DNA for the CDR3: TGTGCCAGCAGCTTTTCGGGCGTTTACTACGAGCAGTACTTC. V usage is TRBV7-8 and J usage is TRBJ2-7, with D unclear. The CDR3 is 14 residues long. CDR1 and CDR2 (germline): SGHVS, FQNEAQ. V was shortened by 3 bases and J by 3 bases, with 12 bases between the two germline ends.

This clonotype appeared many times. This rearrangement joins TRBV6-2 or TRBV6-3 to TRBJ2-7; maybe TRBD2 (6 bases). CDR1 and CDR2 from the germline V gene are MNHEY and SVGEGT. This CDR3 is built from 14 residues. V was trimmed by 1 base and J by 0 bases, leaving 7 bases between them. CDR3: CASSYWGLSYEQYF. The CDR3 DNA reads as TGTGCCAGCAGTTACTGGGGACTCTCCTACGAGCAGTACTTC.